This T cell receptor (beta chain) appears in the sequencing data of a study of OX40 agonist ivuxolimab in advanced cancers. Study-level background: Those enrolled were 80% to 85% male, with a mean age of around 60 years and ages from about 20 to 80. General observations from the study: The study found that CD8+ T cells averaged more expanded clones than CD4+.

CDR1 and CDR2 (germline): SGHTA, FQGNSA. The V end lost 5 bases, the J end lost 6 bases, and 16 bases lay between the germline ends. The CDR3 is 15 amino acids. About this clone: The target antigen is unknown.

Method: immunoSEQ multiplex PCR; TCRdb's copy keeps in-frame clones and lacks some. Of roughly 56,000 clones in the sample, 82% were seen once. The sequence was obtained from an adult with an advanced solid tumor such as melanoma, head and neck, liver or kidney cancer. The sequences come from CD4+ or CD8+ T cells sorted from blood, collected in a trial of the OX40 agonist ivuxolimab. The chain combines TRBV7-2 with TRBJ1-4, with D possibly matching TRBD1 (5 bases). The CDR3 region is CASSPSGGVDEKLFF. The CDR3 DNA reads as TGTGCCAGCAGCCCCAGTGGGGGTGTGGATGAAAAACTGTTTTTT.